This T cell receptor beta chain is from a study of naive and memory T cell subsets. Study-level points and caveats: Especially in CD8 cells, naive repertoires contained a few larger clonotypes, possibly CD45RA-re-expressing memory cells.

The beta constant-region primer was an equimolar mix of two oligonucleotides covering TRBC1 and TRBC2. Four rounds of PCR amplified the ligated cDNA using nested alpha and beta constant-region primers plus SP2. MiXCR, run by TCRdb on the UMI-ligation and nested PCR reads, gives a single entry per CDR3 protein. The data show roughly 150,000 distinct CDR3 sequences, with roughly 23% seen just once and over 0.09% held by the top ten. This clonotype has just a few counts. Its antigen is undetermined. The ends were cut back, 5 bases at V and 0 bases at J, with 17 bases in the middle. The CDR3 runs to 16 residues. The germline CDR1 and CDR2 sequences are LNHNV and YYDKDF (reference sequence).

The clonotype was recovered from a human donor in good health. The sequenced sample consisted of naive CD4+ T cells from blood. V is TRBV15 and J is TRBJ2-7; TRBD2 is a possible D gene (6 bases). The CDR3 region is CATSGDSGLSSYEQYF. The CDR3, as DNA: TGTGCCACCAGCGGTGACAGCGGGCTTAGCTCCTACGAGCAGTACTTC.